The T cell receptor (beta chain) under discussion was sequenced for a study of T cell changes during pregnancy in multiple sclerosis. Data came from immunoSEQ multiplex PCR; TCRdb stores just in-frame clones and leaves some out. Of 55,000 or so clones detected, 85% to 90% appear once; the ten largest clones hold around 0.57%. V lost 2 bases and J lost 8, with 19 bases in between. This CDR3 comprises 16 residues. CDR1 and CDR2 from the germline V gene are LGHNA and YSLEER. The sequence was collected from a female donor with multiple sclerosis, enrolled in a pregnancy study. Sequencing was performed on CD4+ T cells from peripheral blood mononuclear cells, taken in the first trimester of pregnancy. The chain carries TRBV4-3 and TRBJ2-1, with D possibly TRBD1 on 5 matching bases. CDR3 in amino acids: CASSQSAWAGSDEQFF. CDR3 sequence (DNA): TGCGCCAGCAGCCAATCTGCGTGGGCAGGGTCGGATGAGCAGTTCTTC.